The clone carrying this T cell receptor beta chain was seen only a few times. Its antigen is unidentified. Documented treatment: approximately nine-day PBMC culture with coronavirus spike peptide pools or control peptides (ViraFEST assay). These data come from a study of vaccination and CD4 T cells after COVID-19. Whole-study context: Overlapping peptides covering the spike proteins of SARS-CoV-2, HCoV-NL63, HCoV-OC43 and HCoV-229E were added to stimulate cells.

Cultured CD4+ T cell DNA was sequenced using the Oncomine TCR Beta short-read assay. The template was genomic DNA from cultured CD4+ T cells. Via MiXCR, TCRdb re-called the PCR reads, giving one row per CDR3 protein. This sample carries roughly 19,000 distinct CDR3 sequences, roughly 45% of them seen once, and the ten largest clones take roughly 6.3%. V was clipped by 2 bases and J by 7 bases, with 21 bases between them. The CDR3 contains 16 residues. Germline V gene data show CDR1 as SGHTS and CDR2 as YDEGEE. Material for sequencing was CD4+ T cells from blood, cultured in vitro. The chain combines TRBV5-8 with TRBJ1-2; D unclear. This receptor was identified in a human donor who had recovered from COVID-19. In nucleotides, the CDR3 is TGTGCCAGCAGCTTTGGATTTGCGGGGTACGGTCGTGGCTACACCTTC. It yields the protein CASSFGFAGYGRGYTF.